The 25 T cell receptor beta chains below come from one sample, sequenced in a study of T cell repertoires in cytomegalovirus infection. Via MiXCR, TCRdb re-called the reads, giving one row per CDR3 protein. The sample comprises approximately 150,000 distinct CDR3 sequences, 17% of which are singletons, and around 19% rests with the top ten. The sequencing sample was made of CD8+ T cells from PBMCs. The receptors originated from a human donor in good health (CMV status not recorded). Some clones in this sample may be carry-over from other donors' samples.

By frequency in the sample, this clonotype is medium-sized. The rearrangement links TRBV7-9 to TRBJ2-1; D tentatively fits TRBD1 or TRBD2 (5 bases each). This CDR3 spans 15 amino acids. V dropped 5 bases and J dropped 1 base, with 12 bases sitting between them. CDR1 and CDR2 (germline): SEHNR, FQNEAQ (reference sequence). The chain's CDR3 is CASSHRDGSYNEQFF. DNA of the CDR3: TGTGCCAGCAGCCACCGGGACGGATCCTACAATGAGCAGTTCTTC.

This chain links TRBV7-2 with TRBJ2-7, with 7 nucleotides matching TRBD1. V shed 7 bases, J shed 2 bases, and the junction held 8 bases outside the gene matches. In germline, CDR1 is SGHTA, CDR2 FQGNSA. The length of the CDR3 is 14 residues. Here the CDR3 reads CASKDGTAPYEQYF. The CDR3 DNA sequence: TGTGCCAGCAAGGACGGGACAGCCCCCTACGAGCAGTACTTC.

This chain uses TRBV6-5 with TRBJ2-5; tentatively, D is TRBD2 (5 bases). Germline V gene sequence: CDR1 MNHEY, CDR2 SVGAGI. V lost 3 bases and J lost 2, with 10 bases in between. This CDR3 is built from 14 residues. The CDR3 sequence: CASSYTAGQETQYF. The CDR3 nucleotides read TGTGCCAGCAGTTATACGGCGGGTCAAGAGACCCAGTACTTC.

In this sample, this clonotype turned up a few times. V gene TRBV20-1 combines with J gene TRBJ2-7; maybe TRBD2 (5 bases). There are 14 residues in the CDR3. Trimming took 7 bases from V and 4 from J, leaving 20 bases between them. CDR1 and CDR2 (germline): DFQATT, SNEGSKA (reference sequence). The CDR3 DNA follows: TGCAGTGTTCAGAGAGAGGATAAGCGGTACGAGCAGTACTTC. It is translated as CSVQREDKRYEQYF.

This clonotype was seen a few times. This chain joins TRBV29-1 and TRBJ2-7; TRBD1 matches at 8 bases. The CDR3 has 12 amino acids. V dropped 8 bases and J dropped 5; count of bases not matched to a gene: 8. Germline V lookup: CDR1 SQVTM, CDR2 ANQGSEA. The CDR3 DNA sequence: TGCAGCCTCAGGACAGGGAACGACGAGCAGTACTTC. Translating it yields CSLRTGNDEQYF.

This clonotype turned up a few times. The germline gene is not matched at one end of the junction; a read error may be the cause. The CDR3 DNA reads as TGTGCCATCAGCTTACGAGGGATTGTTTACACTGAAGCTTTCTTT. This gives the protein CAISLRGIVYTEAFF. The V gene is TRBV7-2, the J gene TRBJ1-1; D unclear. CDR1 and CDR2 from the germline V gene are SGHTA and FQGNSA. The CDR3 contains 15 residues.

This clonotype came up a few times. The rearrangement links TRBV6-6 to TRBJ2-2; D not certain. V was clipped by 4 bases and J by 3 bases, with 9 bases between them. Germline loops: CDR1 MNHNY, CDR2 SVGAGI (reference sequence). This CDR3 region has 14 residues. CDR3 protein: CASSFSVYTGELFF. CDR3 bases: TGTGCCAGCAGTTTCTCAGTTTACACCGGGGAGCTGTTTTTT.

In its sample, this clonotype is medium-sized. The chain has TRBV7-6 and TRBJ2-7; possibly TRBD2 for D (5 bases). The CDR3 contains 13 residues. CDR1 SGHVS and CDR2 FNYEAQ come from the germline V gene. Deletions cut 0 bases from V and 5 bases from J, with 8 bases between. CDR3: CASSLAPGDEQYF. The CDR3 DNA reads TGTGCCAGCAGCTTAGCGCCCGGGGACGAGCAGTACTTC.

The genes are TRBV4-2 and TRBJ2-7; 11 nucleotides align to TRBD2. V gave up 3 bases and J gave up 2 bases; unmatched junction bases: 3. This CDR3 contains 15 residues. Germline CDR1 reads LGHNA; CDR2 reads YNFKEQ. Here the CDR3 DNA reads TGTGCCAGCAGCCAGGGGACTAGCGGACCCTACGAGCAGTACTTC. Translated, it gives CASSQGTSGPYEQYF.

This CDR3 is CASSELWLGSGANVLTF. CDR3 bases: TGTGCCAGCAGTGAACTCTGGCTAGGGTCTGGGGCCAACGTCCTGACTTTC. The V gene is TRBV6-1, the J gene TRBJ2-6; the D is unclear. The germline V and J ends were trimmed by 2 bases and 1 base, with 12 bases remaining between them. This CDR3 has 17 residues. Per germline, CDR1 MNHNS and CDR2 SASEGT.

This clonotype appeared a few times. The rearrangement uses TRBV5-6 and TRBJ2-7, with TRBD1 matching 9 bases. V lost 4 bases and J lost 7; bases outside the gene matches: 12. The CDR3 is 15 residues long. Germline loops: CDR1 SGHDT, CDR2 YYEEEE. The chain's CDR3 is CASSRTGGAKYEQYF. In nucleotides, the CDR3 is TGTGCCAGCAGCCGAACAGGGGGCGCGAAATATGAGCAGTACTTC. Variable domain in full (rest from reference TRBV5-6 and TRBJ2-7): DAGVTQSPTHLIKTRGQQVTLRCSPKSGHDTVSWYQQALGQGPQFIFQYYEEEERQRGNFPDRFSGHQFPNYSSELNVNALLLGDSALYLCASSRTGGAKYEQYFGPGTRLTVT.

This clonotype appeared many times. The gene calls are TRBV10-3 and TRBJ1-1; D might be TRBD1 (5 bases). With 4 bases removed from V and 1 base from J, the gap between germline ends came to 10 bases. CDR1 ENHRY and CDR2 SYGVKD come from the germline V gene. The CDR3 is made up of 14 amino acids. CDR3 in DNA: TGTGCCATCAGTGTCGACAGCTCGAACACTGAAGCTTTCTTT. Its translation: CAISVDSSNTEAFF.

The V call is TRBV6-5, the J call TRBJ1-2; 10 bases are a match to TRBD1. CDR1 and CDR2 (germline): MNHEY, SVGAGI. V lost 3 bases, J lost 5 bases, and 6 bases stayed unmatched. The CDR3 runs 15 residues. CDR3 in DNA: TGTGCCAGCAGTTATGGACAGGGGGATCGGTATGGCTACACCTTC. Protein product: CASSYGQGDRYGYTF.

The chain employs TRBV7-2 and TRBJ1-5; D not resolved. Germline CDR1 SGHTA, CDR2 FQGNSA. CDR3 length equals 15 residues. V was shortened by 5 bases and J by 1 base, with 12 bases between the two germline ends. The CDR3 DNA sequence: TGTGCCAGCAGCCTAGACCCCACGAGCAATCAGCCCCAGCATTTT. The encoded protein is CASSLDPTSNQPQHF.

This chain links TRBV27 with TRBJ2-1; TRBD1 aligns across 9 bases. CDR1 and CDR2 from the germline V gene are MNHEY and SMNVEV (reference sequence). This CDR3 spans 15 amino acids. With V trimmed by 4 bases and J by 4 bases, 5 bases remained unmatched. The CDR3, as DNA: TGTGCCAGCAGTTCCCGACAGGGGGTTTACAATGAGCAGTTCTTC. This codes for CASSSRQGVYNEQFF.

This clonotype has a handful of counts. The chain combines TRBV19 with TRBJ1-4; 7 bases agree with TRBD1. Germline V gene lookup returns CDR1 LNHDA and CDR2 SQIVND (reference sequence). The CDR3 is made up of 17 amino acids. V was clipped by 5 bases and J by 2 bases; unmatched bases: 11. The CDR3 nucleotides read TGTGCCAGTAGTCCCCGGACAGGCGGCCCCACTAATGAAAAACTGTTTTTT. Residues: CASSPRTGGPTNEKLFF.

This sequence joins TRBV7-9 and TRBJ2-2; no firm D call. The CDR3 loop spans 17 amino acids. Germline V gene lookup returns CDR1 SEHNR and CDR2 FQNEAQ (reference sequence). The germline V and J ends were trimmed by 5 bases and 2 bases, with 18 bases remaining between them. The CDR3 loop reads CASSEVRIAGNTGELFF. The CDR3 nucleotides are TGTGCCAGCAGCGAGGTCCGTATCGCAGGAAACACCGGGGAGCTGTTTTTT.

The chain joins TRBV28 to TRBJ2-7; D call uncertain. Trimming cost V 2 bases and J 3 bases, with 5 bases left between them. This CDR3 has 12 amino acids. The germline V gene encodes CDR1 MDHEN and CDR2 SYDVKM. The CDR3 nucleotides are TGTGCCAGCAGTTTAGAGAACTACGAGCAGTACTTC. It specifies CASSLENYEQYF.

V and J are TRBV7-2 and TRBJ2-3; 12 bases line up with TRBD2. This CDR3 is built from 17 residues. Germline V lookup: CDR1 SGHTA, CDR2 FQGNSA. V lost 4 bases and J lost 0; bases outside the gene matches: 5. CDR3 DNA: TGTGCCAGCAGCTCACCGACTAGCGGGGGCAGCACAGATACGCAGTATTTT. Amino acid sequence: CASSSPTSGGSTDTQYF.

This clonotype was found a few times. V usage is TRBV7-9 and J usage is TRBJ2-1; 8 bases are a match to TRBD1. Looked up from germline, CDR1 is SEHNR and CDR2 is FQNEAQ (reference sequence). Trimming removed 6 bases from V and 1 base from J; junction bases left unmatched: 5. This CDR3 region has 15 residues. The CDR3 nucleotides are TGTGCCAGCAGGGGCCAGGGGGCGTCCTACAATGAGCAGTTCTTC. Encoded protein: CASRGQGASYNEQFF.

This clonotype was counted only a few times. CDR3 in amino acids: CSASDLDSYEQYF. As DNA, the CDR3 is TGCAGTGCCAGCGACCTAGATTCCTACGAGCAGTACTTC. The J gene is TRBJ2-7, the V gene TRBV20-1; D remains unclear. The CDR3 covers 13 residues. Germline V CDR1 and CDR2: DFQATT, SNEGSKA (reference sequence). V was clipped by 6 bases and J by 1 base, with 13 bases between them.

This clonotype was counted a few times. The V and J genes are TRBV5-1 and TRBJ2-1; TRBD1 is a possible D gene (7 bases). Germline values: CDR1 SGHRS, CDR2 YFSETQ. Deletions cut 1 base from V and 9 bases from J, with 14 bases between. This CDR3 is built from 14 residues. As DNA, the CDR3 is TGCGCCAGCAGCTTGCGCACAGGGGAGGCTGAGCAGTTCTTC. It encodes CASSLRTGEAEQFF.

In its sample, this clonotype was seen many times. The chain links TRBV7-8 to TRBJ2-1; D gene unclear. The ends were cut back, 2 bases at V and 8 bases at J, with 4 bases in the middle. This CDR3 comprises 11 residues. Germline V CDR1 and CDR2: SGHVS, FQNEAQ. This CDR3 reads CASSLSDEQFF. The CDR3 DNA reads as TGTGCCAGCAGCTTAAGTGATGAGCAGTTCTTC.

This clonotype has more than one count but fewer than ten. The rearrangement links TRBV11-1 to TRBJ2-7, with D perhaps TRBD1 or TRBD2 (5 bases each). The CDR3 covers 13 residues. V was clipped by 5 bases and J by 5 bases, with 13 bases between them. Per germline, CDR1 SGHAT and CDR2 FQDESV (reference sequence). CDR3 residues: CASSPGTTNEQYF. CDR3 sequence (DNA): TGTGCCAGCAGCCCGGGGACGACGAACGAGCAGTACTTC.

The table lists this clonotype with a few counts. The V gene is TRBV4-1, the J gene TRBJ2-1; TRBD2 matches 9 bases. V was pared by 0 bases and J by 5 bases, with 8 bases of the junction left unmatched. Germline V gives CDR1 MGHRA, CDR2 YSYEKL. This CDR3 is 17 amino acids long. The CDR3 nucleotides are TGCGCCAGCAGCCAAGATCTGCTAGCGGGGTTAAACAATGAGCAGTTCTTC. Protein sequence: CASSQDLLAGLNNEQFF.